This T cell receptor beta chain was sequenced for a study of cytomegalovirus exposure and HLA in healthy donors. Findings of the study overall: The study carried out a later analysis of TCR beta sequences. It associated around 17,000 of them with specific HLA alleles at a false discovery rate of 0.05. The classifier was said to identify cytomegalovirus status with high specificity and sensitivity.

In the PCR, 60 Vbeta and 13 Jbeta primers were used. How the authors handled the data: The authors later counted about 80 million unique TCR beta chains, roughly 10 million of them shared. Data came from immunoSEQ multiplex PCR; TCRdb stores just in-frame clones and leaves some out. V, J and clone size derive from that table, while D and trimming were established from the DNA sequence. The table includes around 200,000 clones, 80% detected once. Comment on this clone: Its antigen is unidentified.

CDR3 length equals 14 residues. V gave up 0 bases and J gave up 2 bases; unmatched junction bases: 1. Looked up from germline, CDR1 is SGDLS and CDR2 is YYNGEE. This clonotype was obtained from a middle-aged man in good health and CMV-seropositive. The V call is TRBV9, the J call TRBJ1-1, with TRBD1 matching 7 bases. The sample was PBMCs. The CDR3 reads CASSVGQGNTEAFF. The CDR3 region has the DNA TGTGCCAGCAGCGTAGGACAGGGCAACACTGAAGCTTTCTTT.